This T cell receptor (beta chain) was captured in a study of shared clonotypes between healthy human individuals. Study results and caveats: The study found lower generation probabilities in non-shared clonotypes than in those shared by all four donors.

This CDR3 contains 15 residues. V shed 4 bases and J shed 0 bases, with 11 bases lying between them. Germline values: CDR1 MNHEY, CDR2 SVGAGI. At the deep level, the assay was run. Assay: immunoSEQ multiplex PCR; the TCRdb copy retains only in-frame clones and omits some. The table shows about 380,000 clones, with just over 95% occurring only once. CD8 memory combined CD45RO+ cells with CCR7-negative CD45RA+ TemRA cells. Concerning this clone: What it binds is unknown.

The clonotype comes from a man aged 25-40 years in good health. The chain uses TRBV6-5 and TRBJ2-3; D uncertain. Source material: memory CD8+ T cells sorted from blood. Subset defined: CD45RO+ cells pooled with CCR7-negative TemRA cells. This CDR3 reads CASSLSGPSTDTQYF. DNA of the CDR3: TGTGCCAGCAGTTTAAGTGGCCCCAGCACAGATACGCAGTATTTT.